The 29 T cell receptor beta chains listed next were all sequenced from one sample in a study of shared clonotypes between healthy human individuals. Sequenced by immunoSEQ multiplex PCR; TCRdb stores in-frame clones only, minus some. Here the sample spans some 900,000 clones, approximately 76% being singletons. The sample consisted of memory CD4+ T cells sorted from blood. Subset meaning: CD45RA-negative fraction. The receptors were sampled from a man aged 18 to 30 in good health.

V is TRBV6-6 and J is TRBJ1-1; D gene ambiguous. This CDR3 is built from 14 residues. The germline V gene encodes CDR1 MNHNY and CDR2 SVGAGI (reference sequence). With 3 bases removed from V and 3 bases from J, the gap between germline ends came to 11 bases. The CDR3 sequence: CASSYVGGHTEAFF. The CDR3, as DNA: TGTGCCAGCAGTTATGTCGGAGGTCACACTGAAGCTTTCTTT.

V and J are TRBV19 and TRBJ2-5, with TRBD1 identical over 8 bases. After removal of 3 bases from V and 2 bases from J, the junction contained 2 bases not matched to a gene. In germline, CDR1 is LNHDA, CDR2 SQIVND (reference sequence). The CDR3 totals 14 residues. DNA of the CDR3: TGTGCCAGTAGTATTCAGGGGGCTCAAGAGACCCAGTACTTC. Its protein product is CASSIQGAQETQYF. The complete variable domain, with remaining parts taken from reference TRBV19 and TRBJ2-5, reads DGGITQSPKYLFRKEGQNVTLSCEQNLNHDAMYWYRQDPGQGLRLIYYSQIVNDFQKGDIAEGYSVSREKKESFPLTVTSAQKNPTAFYLCASSIQGAQETQYFGPGTRLLVL.

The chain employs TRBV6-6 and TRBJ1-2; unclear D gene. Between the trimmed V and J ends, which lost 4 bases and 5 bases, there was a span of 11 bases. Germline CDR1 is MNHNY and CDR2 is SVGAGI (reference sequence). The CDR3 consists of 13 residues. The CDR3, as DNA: TGTGCCAGCAGTTCCCTGTTAGGGTATGGCTACACCTTC. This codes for CASSSLLGYGYTF.

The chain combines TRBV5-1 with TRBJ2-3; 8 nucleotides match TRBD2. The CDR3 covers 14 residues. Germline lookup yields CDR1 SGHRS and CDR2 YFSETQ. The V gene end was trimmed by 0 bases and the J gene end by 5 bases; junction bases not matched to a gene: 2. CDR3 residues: CASSLVGTRDTQYF. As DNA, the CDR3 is TGCGCCAGCAGCTTGGTAGGGACTAGAGATACGCAGTATTTT.

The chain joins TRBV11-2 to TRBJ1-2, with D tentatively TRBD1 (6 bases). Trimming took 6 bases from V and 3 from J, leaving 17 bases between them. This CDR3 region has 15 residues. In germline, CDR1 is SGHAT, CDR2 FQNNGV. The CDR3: CASSLQGIIDYGYTF. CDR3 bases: TGTGCCAGCAGTTTGCAGGGGATTATAGACTATGGCTACACCTTC. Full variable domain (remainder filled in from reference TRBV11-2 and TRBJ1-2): EAGVAQSPRYKIIEKRQSVAFWCNPISGHATLYWYQQILGQGPKLLIQFQNNGVVDDSQLPKDRFSAERLKGVDSTLKIQPAKLEDSAVYLCASSLQGIIDYGYTFGSGTRLTVV.

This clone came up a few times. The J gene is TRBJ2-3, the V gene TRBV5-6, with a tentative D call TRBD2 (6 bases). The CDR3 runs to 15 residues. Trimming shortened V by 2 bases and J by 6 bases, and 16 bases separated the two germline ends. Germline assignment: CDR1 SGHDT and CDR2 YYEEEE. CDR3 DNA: TGTGCCAGCAGCTTCTGGAGCGGGCGAGGGGATACGCAGTATTTT. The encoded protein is CASSFWSGRGDTQYF.

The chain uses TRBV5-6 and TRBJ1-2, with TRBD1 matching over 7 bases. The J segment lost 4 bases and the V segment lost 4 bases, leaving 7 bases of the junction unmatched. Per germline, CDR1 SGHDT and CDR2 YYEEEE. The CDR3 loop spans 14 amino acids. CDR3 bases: TGTGCCAGCAGCGCCGGAACAGGGGTCTATGGCTACACCTTC. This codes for CASSAGTGVYGYTF.

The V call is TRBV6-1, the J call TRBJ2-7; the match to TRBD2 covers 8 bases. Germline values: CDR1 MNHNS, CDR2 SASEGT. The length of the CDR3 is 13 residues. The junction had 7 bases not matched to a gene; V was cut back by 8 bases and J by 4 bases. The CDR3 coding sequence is TGTGCCAGCGCGGGACTAGGGCCTTACGAGCAGTACTTC. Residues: CASAGLGPYEQYF.

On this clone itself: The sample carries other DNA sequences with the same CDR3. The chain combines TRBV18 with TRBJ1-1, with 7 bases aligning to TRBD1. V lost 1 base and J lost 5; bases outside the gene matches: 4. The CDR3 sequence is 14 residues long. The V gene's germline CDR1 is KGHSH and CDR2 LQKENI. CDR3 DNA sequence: TGTGCCAGCTCACCACAGGGGGCGAGGACTGAAGCTTTCTTT. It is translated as CASSPQGARTEAFF.

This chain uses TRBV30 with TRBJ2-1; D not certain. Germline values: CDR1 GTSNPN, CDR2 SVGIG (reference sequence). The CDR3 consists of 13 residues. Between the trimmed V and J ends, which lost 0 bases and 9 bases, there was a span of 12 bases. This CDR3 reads CAWSVGSLGEQFF. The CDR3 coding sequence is TGTGCCTGGAGTGTGGGCTCGTTGGGTGAGCAGTTCTTC.

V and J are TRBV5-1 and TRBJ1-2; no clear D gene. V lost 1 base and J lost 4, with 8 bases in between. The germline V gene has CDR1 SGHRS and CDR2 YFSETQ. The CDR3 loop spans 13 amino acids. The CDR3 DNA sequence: TGCGCCAGCAGCTTGTCCACAGTCTATGGCTACACCTTC. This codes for CASSLSTVYGYTF.

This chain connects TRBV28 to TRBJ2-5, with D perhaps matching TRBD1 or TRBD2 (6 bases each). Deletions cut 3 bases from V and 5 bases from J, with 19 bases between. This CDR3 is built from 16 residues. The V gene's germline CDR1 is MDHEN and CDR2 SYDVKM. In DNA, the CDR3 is TGTGCCAGCAGTTTTTACCCAGGGCAAGGGGGGGAGACCCAGTACTTC. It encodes CASSFYPGQGGETQYF.

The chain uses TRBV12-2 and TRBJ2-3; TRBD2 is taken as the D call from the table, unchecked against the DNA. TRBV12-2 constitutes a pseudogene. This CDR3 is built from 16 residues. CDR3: CASRPRWGGLENTQYF. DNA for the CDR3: TGTGCAAGTCGCCCCAGGTGGGGGGGGTTAGAAAATACGCAGTATTTT.

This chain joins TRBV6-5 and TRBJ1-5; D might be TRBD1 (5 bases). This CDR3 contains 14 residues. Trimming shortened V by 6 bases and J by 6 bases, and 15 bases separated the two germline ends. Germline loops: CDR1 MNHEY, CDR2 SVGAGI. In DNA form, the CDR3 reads TGTGCCAGCAGCTCCCTGGGGGGAGGTCAGCCCCAGCATTTT. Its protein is CASSSLGGGQPQHF.

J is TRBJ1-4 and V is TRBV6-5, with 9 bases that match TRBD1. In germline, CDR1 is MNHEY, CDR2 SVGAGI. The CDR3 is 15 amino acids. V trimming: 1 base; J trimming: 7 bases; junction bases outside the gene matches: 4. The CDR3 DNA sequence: TGTGCCAGCAGTTACTGGGGACAGGGCCCTGAAAAACTGTTTTTT. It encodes CASSYWGQGPEKLFF.

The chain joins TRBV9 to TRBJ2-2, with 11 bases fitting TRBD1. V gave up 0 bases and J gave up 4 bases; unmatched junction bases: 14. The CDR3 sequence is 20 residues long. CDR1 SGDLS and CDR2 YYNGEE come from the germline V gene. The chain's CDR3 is CASSVGRGQGGLWATGELFF. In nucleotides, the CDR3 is TGTGCCAGCAGCGTAGGTAGGGGACAGGGGGGCCTCTGGGCCACCGGGGAGCTGTTTTTT.

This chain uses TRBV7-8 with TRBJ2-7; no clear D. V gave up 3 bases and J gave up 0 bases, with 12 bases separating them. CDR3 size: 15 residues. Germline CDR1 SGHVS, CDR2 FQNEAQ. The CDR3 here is CASSLVLSSSYEQYF. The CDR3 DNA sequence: TGTGCCAGCAGCTTGGTTCTCTCGAGCTCCTACGAGCAGTACTTC.

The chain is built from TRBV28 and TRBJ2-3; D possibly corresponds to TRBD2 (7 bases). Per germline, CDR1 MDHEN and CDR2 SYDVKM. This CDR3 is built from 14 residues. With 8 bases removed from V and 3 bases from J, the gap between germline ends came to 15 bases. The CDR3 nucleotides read TGTGCCAGCTCCTGGAGGGGGGGAACAGATACGCAGTATTTT. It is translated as CASSWRGGTDTQYF.

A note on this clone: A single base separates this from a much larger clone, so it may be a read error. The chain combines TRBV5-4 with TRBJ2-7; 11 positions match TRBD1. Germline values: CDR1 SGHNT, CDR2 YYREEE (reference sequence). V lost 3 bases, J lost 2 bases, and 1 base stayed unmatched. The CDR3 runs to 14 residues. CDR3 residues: CASSWDRGAYEQYF. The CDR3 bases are TGTGCCAGCAGCTGGGACAGGGGGGCCTACGAGCAGTACTTC.

CDR3 amino acids: CASRLAGTASYEQYF. CDR3 in DNA: TGCGCCAGCAGACTAGCCGGGACGGCATCCTACGAGCAGTACTTC. J is TRBJ2-7 and V is TRBV4-1; perhaps TRBD2 as D (6 bases). This CDR3 has 15 amino acids. CDR1 and CDR2 from the germline V gene are MGHRA and YSYEKL. V was clipped by 6 bases and J by 1 base, with 16 bases between them.

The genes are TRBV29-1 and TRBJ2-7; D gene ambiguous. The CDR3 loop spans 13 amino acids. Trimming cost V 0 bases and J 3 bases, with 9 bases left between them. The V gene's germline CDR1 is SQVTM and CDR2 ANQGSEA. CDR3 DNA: TGCAGCGTTGAAGATCCCCTCCTCTACGAGCAGTACTTC. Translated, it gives CSVEDPLLYEQYF.

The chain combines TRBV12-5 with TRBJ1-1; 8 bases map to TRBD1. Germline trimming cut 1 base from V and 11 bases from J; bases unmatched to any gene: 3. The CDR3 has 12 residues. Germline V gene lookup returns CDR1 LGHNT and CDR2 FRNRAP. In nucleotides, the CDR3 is TGTGCTAGTGGTTTGGACAGGGGGGCGGCTTTCTTT. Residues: CASGLDRGAAFF.

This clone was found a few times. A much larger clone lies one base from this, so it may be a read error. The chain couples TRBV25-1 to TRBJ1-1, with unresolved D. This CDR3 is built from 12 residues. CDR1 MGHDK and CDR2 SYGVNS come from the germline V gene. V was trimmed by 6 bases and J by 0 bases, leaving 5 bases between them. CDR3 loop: CASSKMNTEAFF. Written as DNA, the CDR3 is TGTGCCAGCAGCAAGATGAACACTGAAGCTTTCTTT.

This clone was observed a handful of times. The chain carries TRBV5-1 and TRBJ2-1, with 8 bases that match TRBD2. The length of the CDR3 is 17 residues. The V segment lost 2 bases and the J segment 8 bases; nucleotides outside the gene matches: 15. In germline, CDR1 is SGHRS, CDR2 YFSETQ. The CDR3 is CASSFIVAGPAGDEQFF. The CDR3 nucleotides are TGCGCCAGCAGCTTTATTGTAGCGGGACCCGCGGGGGATGAGCAGTTCTTC.

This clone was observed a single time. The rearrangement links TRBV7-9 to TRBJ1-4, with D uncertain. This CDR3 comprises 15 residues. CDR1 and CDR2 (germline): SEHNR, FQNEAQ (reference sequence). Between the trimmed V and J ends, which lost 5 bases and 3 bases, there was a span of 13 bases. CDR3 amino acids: CASSPGTAANEKLFF. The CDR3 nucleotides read TGTGCCAGCAGCCCGGGAACTGCAGCTAATGAAAAACTGTTTTTT.

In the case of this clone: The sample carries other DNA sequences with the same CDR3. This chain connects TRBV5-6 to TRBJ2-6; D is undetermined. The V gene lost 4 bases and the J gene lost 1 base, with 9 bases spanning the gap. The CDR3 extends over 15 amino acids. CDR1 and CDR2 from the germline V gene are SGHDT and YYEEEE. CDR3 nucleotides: TGTGCCAGCAGCCTCGGCGGTTCTGGGGCCAACGTCCTGACTTTC. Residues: CASSLGGSGANVLTF.

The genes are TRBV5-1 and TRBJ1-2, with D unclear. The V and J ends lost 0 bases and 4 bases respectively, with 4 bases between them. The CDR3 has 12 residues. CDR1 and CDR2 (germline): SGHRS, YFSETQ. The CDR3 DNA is TGCGCCAGCAGCTTGGACGTCTATGGCTACACCTTC. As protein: CASSLDVYGYTF. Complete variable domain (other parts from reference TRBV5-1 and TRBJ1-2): KAGVTQTPRYLIKTRGQQVTLSCSPISGHRSVSWYQQTPGQGLQFLFEYFSETQRNKGNFPGRFSGRQFSNSRSEMNVSTLELGDSALYLCASSLDVYGYTFGSGTRLTVV.

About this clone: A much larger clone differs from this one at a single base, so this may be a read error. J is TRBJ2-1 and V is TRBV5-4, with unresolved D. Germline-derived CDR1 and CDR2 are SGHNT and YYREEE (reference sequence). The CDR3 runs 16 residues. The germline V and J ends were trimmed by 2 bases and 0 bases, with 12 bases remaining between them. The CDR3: CASSFGGGSSYNEQFF. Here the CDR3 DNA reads TGTGCCAGCAGCTTCGGTGGCGGAAGCTCCTACAATGAGCAGTTCTTC.

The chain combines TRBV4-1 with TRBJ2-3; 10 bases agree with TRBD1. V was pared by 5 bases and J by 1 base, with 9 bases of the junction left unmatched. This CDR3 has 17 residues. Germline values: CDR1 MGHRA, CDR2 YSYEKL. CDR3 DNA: TGCGCCAGCAGCTCGCGGGACAGGGGAGCTCGCACAGATACGCAGTATTTT. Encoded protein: CASSSRDRGARTDTQYF.